Each of the 27 T cell receptor beta chains below was sequenced from the same sample in a study of blood T cell repertoires in COVID-19. Repertoires were generated with immunoSEQ multiplex PCR, while TCRdb's copy carries only in-frame clones and drops some. The table records under 300,000 clones, about nine tenths of them present only once. Sequenced input: PBMCs or T cells enriched from blood (not recorded which). Receptor source: a woman under 30 who had recovered from COVID-19.

The sample holds many counts of this clone. The chain employs TRBV25-1 and TRBJ2-2, with 8 bases matching TRBD1. V lost 6 bases, J lost 1 base, and 7 bases stayed unmatched. The CDR3 is 16 amino acids. The germline CDR1 and CDR2 sequences are MGHDK and SYGVNS. The CDR3 nucleotides are TGTGCCAGCAGCGAAGGGGACAGGAGGAACACCGGGGAGCTGTTTTTT. Its translation is CASSEGDRRNTGELFF.

The rearrangement uses TRBV28 and TRBJ1-4; D is possibly TRBD1 (6 bases). V lost 6 bases, J lost 2 bases, and 13 bases lay in between. The CDR3 length is 15 residues. Germline V gives CDR1 MDHEN, CDR2 SYDVKM. The CDR3 sequence is CASSRTRGTNEKLFF. CDR3 coding DNA: TGTGCCAGCAGCCGAACCAGGGGCACTAATGAAAAACTGTTTTTT.

This clone occurred a few times. CDR3 region: CASSYSRDFKLTLHF. DNA for the CDR3: TGTGCCAGCAGTTACTCCCGGGACTTTAAATTGACCCTCCACTTT. The chain combines TRBV6-2 or TRBV6-3 with TRBJ1-6; TRBD1 might be the D (5 bases). V shed 0 bases and J shed 14 bases, with 17 bases lying between them. The germline V gene has CDR1 MNHEY and CDR2 SVGEGT. The CDR3 covers 15 residues.

The chain links TRBV6-5 to TRBJ1-5; D may be TRBD1 (5 bases). The CDR3 is 15 amino acids. Germline CDR1 and CDR2: MNHEY and SVGAGI. The V end lost 0 bases, the J end lost 1 base, and 7 bases lay between the germline ends. The CDR3 coding sequence is TGTGCCAGCAGTTACTCGGGGGGGAGCAATCAGCCCCAGCATTTT. Translating it yields CASSYSGGSNQPQHF.

The gene calls are TRBV5-4 and TRBJ2-1; a weak D match, TRBD1 (6 bases). This CDR3 region has 16 residues. V gave up 1 base and J gave up 4 bases, with 15 bases separating them. The germline V gene encodes CDR1 SGHNT and CDR2 YYREEE (reference sequence). The CDR3 DNA is TGTGCCAGCAGCTTGCATACAGGGACAACATACAATGAGCAGTTCTTC. Protein: CASSLHTGTTYNEQFF.

This chain connects TRBV7-3 to TRBJ1-1; weak D call: TRBD1 (5 bases). The CDR3 loop spans 14 amino acids. In germline, CDR1 is SGHTA, CDR2 FQGTGA. Trimming stripped 0 bases from V and 8 bases from J, with 13 bases between. The CDR3 region is CASSLTGGSGEAFF. Here the CDR3 DNA reads TGTGCCAGCAGCTTAACGGGCGGCTCAGGGGAAGCTTTCTTT.

This clone showed up just once. The chain employs TRBV27 and TRBJ2-7, with 8 nucleotides matching TRBD2. Germline-derived CDR1 and CDR2 are MNHEY and SMNVEV (reference sequence). V gave up 6 bases and J gave up 4 bases; unmatched junction bases: 17. This CDR3 has 17 residues. The DNA for the CDR3 is TGTGCCAGCAGGTTGGTGGGGCTAGCGGGCCCCTTTTACGAGCAGTACTTC. Translated, it gives CASRLVGLAGPFYEQYF.

V and J are TRBV28 and TRBJ1-1; a possible D gene is TRBD1 (6 bases). V was trimmed by 4 bases and J by 5 bases, leaving 20 bases between them. The CDR3 is 16 amino acids. The V gene's germline CDR1 is MDHEN and CDR2 SYDVKM. The CDR3 coding sequence is TGTGCCAGCAGTTCTTTGACAGGCCCCTCGGGAACTGAAGCTTTCTTT. It yields the protein CASSSLTGPSGTEAFF. The complete variable domain, with remaining parts taken from reference TRBV28 and TRBJ1-1, reads DVKVTQSSRYLVKRTGEKVFLECVQDMDHENMFWYRQDPGLGLRLIYFSYDVKMKEKGDIPEGYSVSREKKERFSLILESASTNQTSMYLCASSSLTGPSGTEAFFGQGTRLTVV.

As regards this clone: This sample also contains other DNA sequences that code for the same CDR3. This sequence joins TRBV11-3 and TRBJ2-1; TRBD2 matches 12 bases. Trimming cost V 5 bases and J 2 bases; bases outside gene matches: 4. The CDR3 sequence is 16 residues long. The germline V gene has CDR1 SGHNT and CDR2 YENEEA. CDR3 bases: TGTGCCAGCAGCCCGAGGACTAGCGGGGCCTACAATGAGCAGTTCTTC. Its protein is CASSPRTSGAYNEQFF.

The chain recombines TRBV7-8 with TRBJ2-2, with 8 bases matching TRBD2. The CDR3 contains 14 residues. V was pared by 6 bases and J by 4 bases, with 4 bases of the junction left unmatched. Germline loops: CDR1 SGHVS, CDR2 FQNEAQ. The CDR3 nucleotides read TGTGCCAGCAGTGGACTAGCCTCCACCGGGGAGCTGTTTTTT. Protein product: CASSGLASTGELFF.

This rearrangement joins TRBV5-4 to TRBJ1-2; D is undetermined. In germline, CDR1 is SGHNT, CDR2 YYREEE (reference sequence). CDR3 length equals 15 residues. V lost 3 bases and J 3 bases, leaving 15 bases between the germline ends. The CDR3 loop is CASSSFRSLDYGYTF. In DNA, the CDR3 is TGTGCCAGCAGCTCGTTCAGATCCTTGGACTATGGCTACACCTTC.

The chain links TRBV10-3 to TRBJ1-1; maybe TRBD1 (6 bases). Per germline, CDR1 ENHRY and CDR2 SYGVKD. The germline V and J ends were trimmed by 2 bases and 1 base, with 17 bases remaining between them. This CDR3 has 17 amino acids. DNA of the CDR3: TGTGCCATCAGTGAGCCCCGAGGGGGTAATAGGAACACTGAAGCTTTCTTT. Its translation: CAISEPRGGNRNTEAFF.

The DNA of the CDR3 is TGTGCCACAGGGCTGATGGGCGGTCGGCTTAGGAACACCGGGGAGCTGTTTTTT. As protein: CATGLMGGRLRNTGELFF. V and J are TRBV2 and TRBJ2-2; D possibly corresponds to TRBD1 (5 bases). Trimming left V 10 bases short and J 1 base short, with 25 bases between. Germline V gene data show CDR1 as SNHLY and CDR2 as FYNNEI. CDR3 length equals 18 residues.

V usage is TRBV6-2 or TRBV6-3 and J usage is TRBJ2-7; D is perhaps TRBD2 (5 bases). From germline, CDR1 is MNHEY and CDR2 SVGEGT. This CDR3 has 12 residues. Trimming took off 5 bases at V and 7 bases at J, with 12 bases between the two ends. This CDR3 reads CASSHLGEEQYF. CDR3 coding DNA: TGTGCCAGCAGTCACCTTGGGGAGGAGCAGTACTTC.

The V call is TRBV7-2, the J call TRBJ2-3; TRBD2 agrees at 14 bases. The CDR3 covers 16 residues. With 5 bases clipped from V and 5 bases from J, the junction kept 6 bases outside the gene matches. CDR1 is SGHTA, CDR2 FQGNSA, per germline. The CDR3 nucleotides are TGTGCCAGCAGCCCCAGACTAGCGGGGGGGCAAGATACGCAGTATTTT. Its translation: CASSPRLAGGQDTQYF.

This clone was counted a few times. The chain links TRBV28 to TRBJ2-7, with 8 bases aligning to TRBD1. Trimming removed 5 bases from V and 6 bases from J; junction bases left unmatched: 9. Germline-derived CDR1 and CDR2 are MDHEN and SYDVKM. The length of the CDR3 is 14 residues. The CDR3 sequence: CASSRLRTGTEQYF. In DNA form, the CDR3 reads TGTGCCAGCAGTCGCTTGCGGACAGGGACCGAGCAGTACTTC.

The chain combines TRBV5-1 with TRBJ2-3; D is uncertain. Per the germline V gene, CDR1 is SGHRS and CDR2 is YFSETQ. CDR3 size: 14 residues. Trimming pared 5 bases from V and 0 bases from J, leaving 10 bases between. The CDR3 DNA reads as TGCGCCAGCAGTCGGTACCGTAGCACAGATACGCAGTATTTT. Translating gives CASSRYRSTDTQYF.

In regard to this clone: The sample contains more than one DNA sequence encoding this CDR3. The rearrangement joins TRBV5-4 to TRBJ1-1; D uncertain. V was pared by 2 bases and J by 2 bases, with 7 bases between. Germline V gene data show CDR1 as SGHNT and CDR2 as YYREEE (reference sequence). CDR3 size: 13 residues. The CDR3: CASSLESNTEAFF. In DNA form, the CDR3 reads TGTGCCAGCAGCTTAGAGAGCAACACTGAAGCTTTCTTT.

V gene TRBV6-5 combines with J gene TRBJ2-3; 10 nucleotides line up with TRBD2. This CDR3 is 14 amino acids long. Germline CDR1 reads MNHEY; CDR2 reads SVGAGI. V shed 9 bases and J 2 bases; nucleotides not matched to a gene: 5. The CDR3 loop is CASSGGLDTDTQYF. The CDR3 coding sequence is TGTGCCAGTAGCGGGGGGCTAGACACAGATACGCAGTATTTT.

The rearrangement uses TRBV2 and TRBJ2-3; 12 bases agree with TRBD2. Looked up from germline, CDR1 is SNHLY and CDR2 is FYNNEI. The CDR3 extends over 16 amino acids. Trimming removed 8 bases from V and 0 bases from J; junction bases left unmatched: 6. DNA for the CDR3: TGTGCCAGCTCACGGCTAGCGGGGGGGAGCACAGATACGCAGTATTTT. Encoded protein: CASSRLAGGSTDTQYF. Using reference TRBV2 and TRBJ2-3 for the parts outside the CDR3, the full variable domain is EPEVTQTPSHQVTQMGQEVILRCVPISNHLYFYWYRQILGQKVEFLVSFYNNEISEKSEIFDDQFSVERPDGSNFTLKIRSTKLEDSAMYFCASSRLAGGSTDTQYFGPGTRLTVL.

The gene calls are TRBV24-1 and TRBJ1-2; weak D call: TRBD1 (5 bases). CDR3 length: 13 residues. Per germline, CDR1 KGHDR and CDR2 SFDVKD. V was clipped by 4 bases and J by 8 bases, with 13 bases between them. As DNA, the CDR3 is TGTGCCACCAGTGACGGACCAGGGAACGGCTACACCTTC. This sequence encodes CATSDGPGNGYTF.

The chain joins TRBV13 to TRBJ2-1; 12 positions agree with TRBD2. The junction had 10 bases not matched to a gene; V was cut back by 4 bases and J by 6 bases. The germline V gene encodes CDR1 PRHDT and CDR2 FYEKMQ (reference sequence). CDR3 length equals 17 residues. CDR3 sequence: CASSSRLTSGGPNEQFF. DNA for the CDR3: TGTGCCAGCAGCTCCAGACTTACTAGCGGGGGGCCCAATGAGCAGTTCTTC.

The V and J genes are TRBV5-1 and TRBJ2-3; no reliable D call. This CDR3 region has 14 residues. The ends were cut back, 5 bases at V and 0 bases at J, with 10 bases in the middle. From germline, CDR1 is SGHRS and CDR2 YFSETQ. The CDR3 DNA is TGCGCCAGCAGGGTAGCCCAGAGCACAGATACGCAGTATTTT. This encodes CASRVAQSTDTQYF.

The gene calls are TRBV29-1 and TRBJ1-2, with D unresolved. The CDR3 extends over 11 amino acids. Germline lookup yields CDR1 SQVTM and CDR2 ANQGSEA. CDR3 residues: CSAQLRASYTF. The CDR3, as DNA: TGCAGTGCCCAACTGCGGGCAAGCTACACCTTC.

V and J are TRBV6-5 and TRBJ1-2, with TRBD1 matching over 10 bases. J lost 14 bases, V lost 7 bases, and 16 bases had no gene match. The length of the CDR3 is 14 residues. Germline CDR1 reads MNHEY; CDR2 reads SVGAGI. The CDR3 DNA sequence: TGTGCCAGCACCATGGGGGACAGGGGCGAGGATTTGACCTTC. Translation gives CASTMGDRGEDLTF.

The DNA of the CDR3 is TGTGCCAGCAGCTTAGCAGGGGAGGGGAGGAACACTGAAGCTTTCTTT. Protein product: CASSLAGEGRNTEAFF. The chain carries TRBV7-9 and TRBJ1-1; a possible D gene is TRBD1 (5 bases). V lost 0 bases and J 1 base, leaving 12 bases between the germline ends. This CDR3 is built from 16 residues. The germline V gene encodes CDR1 SEHNR and CDR2 FQNEAQ (reference sequence).

V and J are TRBV12-2 and TRBJ2-3; the table calls TRBD2, which could not be checked here. TRBV12-2 is a pseudogene. This CDR3 comprises 17 residues. For the CDR3, the DNA is TGTGCAAGTCGATTGACCGGCAGCGGACCTAGCACAGATACGCAGTATTTT. It yields the protein CASRLTGSGPSTDTQYF.